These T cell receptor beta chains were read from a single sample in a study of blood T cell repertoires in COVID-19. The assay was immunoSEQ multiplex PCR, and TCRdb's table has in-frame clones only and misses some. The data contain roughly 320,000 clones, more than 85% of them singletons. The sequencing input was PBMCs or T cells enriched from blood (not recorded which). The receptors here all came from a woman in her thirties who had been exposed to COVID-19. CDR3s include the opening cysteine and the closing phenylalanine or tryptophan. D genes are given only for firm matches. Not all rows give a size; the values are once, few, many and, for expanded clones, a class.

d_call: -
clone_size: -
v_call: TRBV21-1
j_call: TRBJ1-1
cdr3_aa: CASSKGQGMGKAFF
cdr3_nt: TGTGCCAGCAGCAAAGGACAGGGGATGGGAAAAGCTTTCTTT

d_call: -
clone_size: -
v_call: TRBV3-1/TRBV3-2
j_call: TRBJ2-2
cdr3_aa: CASSTRTVLGGELFF
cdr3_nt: TGTGCCAGCAGCACACGGACAGTACTTGGCGGGGAGCTGTTTTTT

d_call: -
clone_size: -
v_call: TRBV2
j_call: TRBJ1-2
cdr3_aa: CASSLSYGYTF
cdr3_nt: TGTGCCAGCAGTCTAAGCTATGGCTACACCTTC

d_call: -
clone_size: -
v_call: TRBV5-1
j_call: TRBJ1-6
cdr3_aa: CASRENSPLHF
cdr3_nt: TGCGCCAGCAGAGAGAATTCACCCCTCCACTTT

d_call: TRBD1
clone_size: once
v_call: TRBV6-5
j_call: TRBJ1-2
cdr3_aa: CASSPGQNYGYTF
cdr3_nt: TGTGCCAGCAGCCCGGGACAGAACTATGGCTACACCTTC

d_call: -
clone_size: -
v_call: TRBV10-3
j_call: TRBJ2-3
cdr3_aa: CAISAGAITDTQYF
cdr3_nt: TGTGCCATCAGTGCAGGGGCAATCACAGATACGCAGTATTTT

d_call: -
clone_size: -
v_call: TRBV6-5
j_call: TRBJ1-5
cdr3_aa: CASRTTPGSQPQHF
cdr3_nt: TGTGCCAGCAGGACAACTCCTGGGTCTCAGCCCCAGCATTTT

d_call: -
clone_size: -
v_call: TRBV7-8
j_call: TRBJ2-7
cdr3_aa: CASSLVDSTDEQYF
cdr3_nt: TGTGCCAGCAGCTTAGTAGATTCGACAGACGAGCAGTACTTC

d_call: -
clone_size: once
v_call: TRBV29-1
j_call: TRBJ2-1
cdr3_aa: CSADTYNEQFF
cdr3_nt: TGCAGCGCGGACACCTACAATGAGCAGTTCTTC

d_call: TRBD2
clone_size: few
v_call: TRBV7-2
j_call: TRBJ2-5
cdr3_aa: CASSTQALAGTETQYF
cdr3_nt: TGTGCCAGCAGCACTCAGGCGCTAGCGGGGACTGAGACCCAGTACTTC

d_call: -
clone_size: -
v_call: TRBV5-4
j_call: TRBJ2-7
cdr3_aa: CASSFRGALDEQYF
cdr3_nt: TGTGCCAGCAGCTTTCGGGGGGCTTTGGACGAGCAGTACTTC

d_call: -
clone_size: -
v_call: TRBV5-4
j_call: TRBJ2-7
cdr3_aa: CASSPATGLGAYEQYF
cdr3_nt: TGTGCCAGCAGCCCCGCCACAGGGTTGGGGGCTTACGAGCAGTACTTC

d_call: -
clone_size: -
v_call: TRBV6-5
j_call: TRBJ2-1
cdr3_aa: CATGKQGTPNEQFF
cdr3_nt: TGTGCCACCGGAAAACAGGGCACCCCCAATGAGCAGTTCTTC

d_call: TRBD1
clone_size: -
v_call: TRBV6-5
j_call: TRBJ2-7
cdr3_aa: CAVLDRGQSEQYF
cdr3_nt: TGTGCCGTCCTGGACAGGGGGCAGAGCGAGCAGTACTTC

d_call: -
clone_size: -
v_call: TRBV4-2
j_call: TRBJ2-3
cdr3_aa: CASSPQKDTQYF
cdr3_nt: TGTGCCAGCAGCCCACAAAAGGATACGCAGTATTTT

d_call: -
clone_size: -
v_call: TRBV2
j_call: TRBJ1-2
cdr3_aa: CASSGRGNGYTF
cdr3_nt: TGTGCCAGCAGTGGGAGAGGGAATGGCTACACCTTC

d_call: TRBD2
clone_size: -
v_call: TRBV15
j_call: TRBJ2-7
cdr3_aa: CATSTGLGRWGEQYF
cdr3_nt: TGTGCCACCAGCACGGGACTAGGGCGGTGGGGAGAGCAGTACTTC

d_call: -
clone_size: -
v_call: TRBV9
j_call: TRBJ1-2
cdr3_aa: CASSVDRGSYGYTF
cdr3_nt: TGTGCCAGCAGCGTAGATCGGGGGAGCTATGGCTACACCTTC

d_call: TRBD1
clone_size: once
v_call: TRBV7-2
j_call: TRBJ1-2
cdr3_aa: CASSPDRGNGYTF
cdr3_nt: TGTGCCAGCAGCCCCGACAGGGGAAATGGCTACACCTTC

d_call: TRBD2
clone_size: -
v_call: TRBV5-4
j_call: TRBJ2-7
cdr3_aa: CASSLAGGEQYF
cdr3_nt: TGTGCCAGCAGCTTGGCGGGGGGCGAGCAGTACTTC

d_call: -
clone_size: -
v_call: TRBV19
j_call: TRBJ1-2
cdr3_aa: CASSINAGIRYGYTF
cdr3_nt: TGTGCCAGTAGTATTAATGCGGGGATAAGATATGGCTACACCTTC

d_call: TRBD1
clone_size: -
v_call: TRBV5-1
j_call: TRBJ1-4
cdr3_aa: CASRLGQGVNEKLFF
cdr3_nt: TGCGCCAGCAGGTTGGGACAGGGAGTTAATGAAAAACTGTTTTTT

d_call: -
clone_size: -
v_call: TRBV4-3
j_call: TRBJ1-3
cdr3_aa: CASSQASGSITDTIYF
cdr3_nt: TGCGCCAGCAGCCAAGCGTCAGGTTCGATCACGGACACCATATATTTT

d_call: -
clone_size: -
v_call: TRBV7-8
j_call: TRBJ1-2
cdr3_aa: CASSLARVGYTF
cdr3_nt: TGTGCCAGCAGCTTAGCGCGGGTTGGCTACACCTTC

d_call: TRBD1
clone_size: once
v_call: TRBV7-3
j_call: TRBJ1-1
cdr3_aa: CASSSTGIRTEAFF
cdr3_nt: TGTGCCAGCAGCTCGACAGGGATTCGCACTGAAGCTTTCTTT

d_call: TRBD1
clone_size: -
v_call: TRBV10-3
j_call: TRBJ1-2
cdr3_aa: CAISDLQGAYGYTF
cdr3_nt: TGTGCCATCAGTGACCTACAGGGGGCCTATGGCTACACCTTC

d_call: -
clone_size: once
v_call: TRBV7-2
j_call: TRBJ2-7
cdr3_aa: CASSLGGPASYEQYF
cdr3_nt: TGTGCCAGCAGCTTAGGTGGGCCTGCCTCCTACGAGCAGTACTTC

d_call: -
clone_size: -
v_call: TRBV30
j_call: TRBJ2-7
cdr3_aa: CAWSFFGKPGAYEQYF
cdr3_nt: TGTGCCTGGAGTTTTTTCGGGAAACCCGGGGCCTACGAGCAGTACTTC

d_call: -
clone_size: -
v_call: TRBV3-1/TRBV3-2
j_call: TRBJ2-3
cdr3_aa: CASSQEVGGADTQYF
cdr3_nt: TGTGCCAGCAGCCAAGAAGTGGGGGGGGCGGATACGCAGTATTTT

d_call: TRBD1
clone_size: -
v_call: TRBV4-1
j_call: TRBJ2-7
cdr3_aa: CASSPSDRGLPREQYF
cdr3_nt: TGCGCCAGCAGCCCCTCCGACAGGGGGCTACCAAGGGAGCAGTACTTC

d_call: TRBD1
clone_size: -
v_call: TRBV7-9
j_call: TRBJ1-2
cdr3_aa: CASSFGTGGNYGYTF
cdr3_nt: TGTGCCAGCAGCTTCGGGACAGGGGGCAACTATGGCTACACCTTC

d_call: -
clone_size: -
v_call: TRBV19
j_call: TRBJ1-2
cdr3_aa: CASGRGYGYTF
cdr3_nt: TGTGCCAGTGGCCGGGGGTATGGCTACACCTTC

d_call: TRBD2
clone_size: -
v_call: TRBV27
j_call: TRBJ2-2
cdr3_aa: CASSSLAGENTGELFF
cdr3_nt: TGTGCCAGCAGTTCATTAGCGGGGGAGAACACCGGGGAGCTGTTTTTT

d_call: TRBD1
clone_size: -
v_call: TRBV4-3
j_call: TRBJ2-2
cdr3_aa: CASSQSTGGVNGGELFF
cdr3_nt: TGCGCCAGCAGCCAATCGACAGGGGGCGTAAATGGCGGGGAGCTGTTTTTT

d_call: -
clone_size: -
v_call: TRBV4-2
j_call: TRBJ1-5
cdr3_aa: CASSQGGGDYSNQPQHF
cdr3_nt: TGTGCCAGCAGCCAGGGCGGGGGGGACTATAGCAATCAGCCCCAGCATTTT

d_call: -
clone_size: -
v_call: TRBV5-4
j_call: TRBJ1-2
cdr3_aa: CASSFYSYGYTF
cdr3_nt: TGTGCCAGCAGCTTCTACAGCTATGGCTACACCTTC